A single sample is the source of the 26 T cell receptor beta chains below, sequenced in a study of blood T cell repertoires in COVID-19. TCRdb's copy holds only in-frame clones and misses some; the assay was immunoSEQ multiplex PCR. This repertoire shows around 22,000 clones, 87% found once; its top ten account for 25%. Sequencing was done on a sample of peripheral blood. Source of these receptors: a human donor with active COVID-19. The donor label of this sample is uncertain.

V and J are TRBV9 and TRBJ2-7, with 10 positions matching TRBD2. The ends lost 4 bases at V and 9 bases at J; junction bases unmatched: 7. This CDR3 contains 13 residues. The germline V gene has CDR1 SGDLS and CDR2 YYNGEE. CDR3 DNA sequence: TGTGCCAGCAGCCAGCGGGAGGGCCAGGCGCAGTACTTC. Its translation: CASSQREGQAQYF.

This clone has a handful of counts. This chain uses TRBV7-2 with TRBJ2-7; 12 bases align to TRBD2. The V segment lost 1 base and the J segment 7 bases; nucleotides outside the gene matches: 11. The CDR3 runs 17 residues. From germline, CDR1 is SGHTA and CDR2 FQGNSA. DNA for the CDR3: TGTGCCAGCAGCTTAGTTGAGCTAGCGGGAGGGCCATGGGAGCAGTACTTC. This encodes CASSLVELAGGPWEQYF.

The chain employs TRBV5-8 and TRBJ2-5; TRBD1 agrees at 9 bases. CDR1 is SGHTS and CDR2 is YDEGEE in the germline V gene. The V and J ends lost 5 bases and 1 base, in that order; junction bases with no gene match: 3. This CDR3 region has 14 residues. The CDR3 DNA is TGTGCCAGCAGGATGACAGGGGGCCAAGAGACCCAGTACTTC. Translated, it gives CASRMTGGQETQYF. Looking up the rest from reference TRBV5-8 and TRBJ2-5 gives the full variable domain: EAGVTQSPTHLIKTRGQQATLRCSPISGHTSVYWYQQALGLGLQFLLWYDEGEERNRGNFPPRFSGRQFPNYSSELNVNALELEDSALYLCASRMTGGQETQYFGPGTRLLVL.

The rearrangement joins TRBV28 to TRBJ2-3, with D possibly TRBD1 on 5 matching bases. The CDR3 is made up of 14 amino acids. V lost 7 bases to trimming and J lost 3 bases, with 14 bases between them. Germline-derived CDR1 and CDR2 are MDHEN and SYDVKM. Written as DNA, the CDR3 is TGTGCCAGCACGACTCAGCAGGGAACAGATACGCAGTATTTT. Translated: CASTTQQGTDTQYF.

The rearrangement joins TRBV2 to TRBJ1-5; D remains unclear. This CDR3 contains 12 residues. Trimming took 0 bases from V and 11 from J, leaving 8 bases between them. Germline V gene sequence: CDR1 SNHLY, CDR2 FYNNEI. The CDR3 here is CASSEALMAQHF. The CDR3 DNA reads as TGTGCCAGCAGTGAAGCGCTAATGGCCCAGCATTTT.

The gene calls are TRBV28 and TRBJ1-6, with D perhaps matching TRBD1 (6 bases). From germline, CDR1 is MDHEN and CDR2 SYDVKM. The CDR3 length is 16 residues. Trimming cost V 2 bases and J 0 bases, with 8 bases left between them. The DNA of the CDR3 is TGTGCCAGCAGTTTAGACAGGAGCTCCTATAATTCACCCCTCCACTTT. Residues: CASSLDRSSYNSPLHF.

The genes are TRBV6-4 and TRBJ1-2; tentatively, D is TRBD1 (5 bases). Germline V CDR1 and CDR2: MRHNA, SNTAGT. CDR3 size: 14 residues. The V and J ends lost 2 bases and 7 bases respectively, with 14 bases between them. In nucleotides, the CDR3 is TGTGCCAGCAGTGACCGAACAGGAGTGGGTGGCTACACCTTC. It is translated as CASSDRTGVGGYTF.

V and J are TRBV7-2 and TRBJ2-7; TRBD2 matches 12 bases. Trimming cost V 5 bases and J 0 bases; bases outside gene matches: 2. The CDR3 sequence is 15 residues long. CDR1 and CDR2 from the germline V gene are SGHTA and FQGNSA. CDR3 loop: CASSPTSGSSYEQYF. In nucleotides, the CDR3 is TGTGCCAGCAGCCCGACTAGCGGGAGCTCCTACGAGCAGTACTTC.

This clone showed up just a few times. V and J are TRBV5-1 and TRBJ2-7, with D tentatively TRBD2 (7 bases). The CDR3 length is 15 residues. CDR1 and CDR2 from the germline V gene are SGHRS and YFSETQ. V lost 0 bases to trimming and J lost 2 bases, with 12 bases between them. CDR3 nucleotides: TGCGCCAGCAGCTTGGAGGGGGGGGGCCCCTACGAGCAGTACTTC. Protein sequence: CASSLEGGGPYEQYF. The whole variable domain, remainder taken from reference TRBV5-1 and TRBJ2-7, is KAGVTQTPRYLIKTRGQQVTLSCSPISGHRSVSWYQQTPGQGLQFLFEYFSETQRNKGNFPGRFSGRQFSNSRSEMNVSTLELGDSALYLCASSLEGGGPYEQYFGPGTRLTVT.

The chain has TRBV2 and TRBJ2-7; D might be TRBD1 (6 bases). The CDR3 has 14 amino acids. The V gene's germline CDR1 is SNHLY and CDR2 FYNNEI. V shed 4 bases and J shed 2 bases, with 12 bases lying between them. The CDR3 protein is CASSVGQLTYEQYF. CDR3 nucleotide sequence: TGTGCCAGCAGTGTTGGACAGCTAACCTACGAGCAGTACTTC.

The chain links TRBV2 to TRBJ2-5; TRBD1 might be the D (6 bases). The V gene lost 6 bases and the J gene lost 5 bases, with 13 bases spanning the gap. Germline V gives CDR1 SNHLY, CDR2 FYNNEI. This CDR3 region has 13 residues. CDR3 nucleotide sequence: TGTGCCAGCAGCGAACAGGGTGTCGAGACCCAGTACTTC. It codes for CASSEQGVETQYF.

The chain uses TRBV11-2 and TRBJ2-5; tentatively, D is TRBD1 (6 bases). The V end was cut by 6 bases, the J end by 2 bases, with 10 bases between. CDR3 length equals 13 residues. From germline, CDR1 is SGHAT and CDR2 FQNNGV. CDR3 in DNA: TGTGCCAGCAGTCTACAGGGTCAAGAGACCCAGTACTTC. It yields the protein CASSLQGQETQYF.

V gene TRBV5-6 combines with J gene TRBJ2-1, with D uncertain. This CDR3 has 13 residues. Germline assignment: CDR1 SGHDT and CDR2 YYEEEE. The ends were cut back, 4 bases at V and 5 bases at J, with 10 bases in the middle. In DNA, the CDR3 is TGTGCCAGCAGCACAGATCCCGACAATGAGCAGTTCTTC. Amino acid sequence: CASSTDPDNEQFF.

This clone was seen a few times. This chain uses TRBV27 with TRBJ1-2, with TRBD1 as a possible D gene (5 bases). The CDR3 runs 14 residues. Germline CDR1 and CDR2: MNHEY and SMNVEV (reference sequence). V was pared by 1 base and J by 7 bases, with 13 bases between. DNA for the CDR3: TGTGCCAGCAGTTTATTGGAGGGGCGGGGTGGCTACACCTTC. This codes for CASSLLEGRGGYTF.

The sample holds a few counts of this clone. The chain couples TRBV7-3 to TRBJ2-3; D is perhaps TRBD2 (6 bases). CDR1 is SGHTA, CDR2 FQGTGA, per germline. Trimming cost V 4 bases and J 5 bases, with 16 bases left between them. This CDR3 contains 15 residues. CDR3 amino acids: CASSSRRLARDTQYF. The CDR3 nucleotides read TGTGCCAGCAGCTCCAGGAGGCTAGCGCGAGATACGCAGTATTTT.

This clone was detected once. The CDR3 loop reads CASSQTYRAYEQYF. For the CDR3, the DNA is TGTGCCAGCAGCCAAACCTATCGGGCCTACGAGCAGTACTTC. This chain links TRBV3-1 (or the pseudogene TRBV3-2) with TRBJ2-7; D is undetermined. The V and J ends lost 2 bases and 2 bases respectively, with 10 bases between them. Germline assignment: CDR1 LGHDT and CDR2 YNNKEL (reference sequence). The CDR3 covers 14 residues.

The rearrangement links TRBV27 to TRBJ1-2, with TRBD1 as a possible D gene (6 bases). Germline CDR1 MNHEY, CDR2 SMNVEV (reference sequence). The CDR3 is 13 residues long. V was shortened by 2 bases and J by 8 bases, with 12 bases between the two germline ends. CDR3 coding DNA: TGTGCCAGCAGTTTAACGGGGGGCGCGGGCTACACCTTC. This codes for CASSLTGGAGYTF.

The V call is TRBV9, the J call TRBJ2-5; D is undetermined. Trimming pared 0 bases from V and 0 bases from J, leaving 6 bases between. This CDR3 has 14 amino acids. Germline CDR1 is SGDLS and CDR2 is YYNGEE. CDR3 protein: CASSVGQYQETQYF. The CDR3 region has the DNA TGTGCCAGCAGCGTAGGGCAGTACCAAGAGACCCAGTACTTC.

The chain carries TRBV2 and TRBJ1-1; unclear D gene. The CDR3 is 10 amino acids. Germline V gene lookup returns CDR1 SNHLY and CDR2 FYNNEI. The V end was cut by 8 bases, the J end by 5 bases, with 6 bases between. The CDR3 coding sequence is TGTGCCAGCGGAGGTACTGAAGCTTTCTTT. It translates to CASGGTEAFF.

This rearrangement joins TRBV9 to TRBJ2-3; tentative D call: TRBD1 (6 bases). V was shortened by 0 bases and J by 0 bases, with 14 bases between the two germline ends. The CDR3 extends over 17 amino acids. Per germline, CDR1 SGDLS and CDR2 YYNGEE. The CDR3 reads CASSVATITGSTDTQYF. The CDR3, as DNA: TGTGCCAGCAGCGTAGCTACCATAACAGGGAGCACAGATACGCAGTATTTT.

This rearrangement joins TRBV25-1 to TRBJ2-3; 9 bases match TRBD1. Germline CDR1 MGHDK, CDR2 SYGVNS. V trimming: 6 bases; J trimming: 3 bases; junction bases outside the gene matches: 10. The CDR3 covers 16 residues. CDR3 sequence reads: CASRSGQGSTTDTQYF. In DNA, the CDR3 is TGTGCCAGCAGGAGCGGACAGGGGAGTACTACAGATACGCAGTATTTT.

The chain is built from TRBV29-1 and TRBJ1-2, with 8 bases lining up with TRBD1. V was clipped by 5 bases and J by 5 bases; unmatched bases: 7. Germline CDR1 is SQVTM and CDR2 is ANQGSEA. The CDR3 extends over 13 amino acids. The CDR3 loop is CSVSTGVWYGYTF. The DNA for the CDR3 is TGCAGCGTTTCGACAGGGGTATGGTATGGCTACACCTTC.

V and J are TRBV9 and TRBJ2-2; the match to TRBD2 covers 8 bases. Germline V lookup: CDR1 SGDLS, CDR2 YYNGEE. V was pared by 0 bases and J by 0 bases, with 4 bases of the junction left unmatched. This CDR3 region has 17 residues. CDR3 in DNA: TGTGCCAGCAGCGTAGGAAATAGCGGGACGAACACCGGGGAGCTGTTTTTT. Its translation is CASSVGNSGTNTGELFF.

The table lists this clone with a count of one. The chain employs TRBV5-1 and TRBJ1-1; D might be TRBD1 (5 bases). The V end was cut by 0 bases, the J end by 0 bases, with 18 bases between. The CDR3 runs 18 residues. CDR1 and CDR2 (germline): SGHRS, YFSETQ. In DNA, the CDR3 is TGCGCCAGCAGCTTGGTGGGGGGTCGGGGGGTAATGAACACTGAAGCTTTCTTT. It translates to CASSLVGGRGVMNTEAFF.

This clone has just one count. The chain uses TRBV29-1 and TRBJ2-3; TRBD2 matches 10 bases. CDR3 size: 15 residues. V gave up 3 bases and J gave up 3 bases; unmatched junction bases: 6. Germline-derived CDR1 and CDR2 are SQVTM and ANQGSEA. CDR3 sequence (DNA): TGCAGCGTTGAGTTCTCTAGCGGGAGAACAGATACGCAGTATTTT. It codes for CSVEFSSGRTDTQYF.

This chain connects TRBV18 to TRBJ2-7; 10 bases fit TRBD2. Germline V lookup: CDR1 KGHSH, CDR2 LQKENI. The CDR3 extends over 15 amino acids. V lost 0 bases to trimming and J lost 1 base; unmatched junction nucleotides: 0. CDR3 protein: CASSPPLAGSYEQYF. The CDR3, as DNA: TGTGCCAGCTCACCACCACTAGCGGGGTCCTACGAGCAGTACTTC.